This T cell receptor beta chain derives from a study of blood T cell repertoires in COVID-19. The wider study: COVID-19 samples from acute and convalescent phases originated in the United States, Italy and Spain. The analysed material was cDNA or gDNA that came from T cells, B-cell-depleted T cells, or PBMCs.

This study enrolled people aged about 18 to 90 from 20 to 25 US geographic areas. Assignments of participants to cohorts depended upon their own reported clinical history. Libraries were prepared by immunoSEQ multiplex PCR; TCRdb keeps only in-frame clonotypes and omits some of them. The sample has 110,000 to 150,000 clones, 70% to 85% seen once. Germline values: CDR1 KGHDR, CDR2 SFDVKD. V gave up 2 bases and J gave up 7 bases, with 12 bases separating them. The CDR3 spans 14 residues. The sequence was collected from a woman aged 18-29 years who had been exposed to COVID-19. What was sequenced was PBMCs or T cells enriched from blood (not recorded which). This chain links TRBV24-1 with TRBJ2-3; D possibly corresponds to TRBD2 (6 bases). The CDR3 coding sequence is TGTGCCACCAGTGATTGGCGGGGCGTATATACGCAGTATTTT. Translation gives CATSDWRGVYTQYF.